This T cell receptor beta chain is from a study of T cell repertoires in cytomegalovirus infection. Study details: Carrying CMV and the relevant HLA type showed in public TCR beta signatures.

The table lists this clonotype with many counts. Its specificity is unknown. Study conclusions and caveats: People with CMV and the relevant HLA were identified by cumulative public TCR beta family frequency.

MiXCR was run by TCRdb on the reads, yielding one entry per CDR3 protein. The data contain around 140,000 distinct CDR3 sequences, 5% to 6.5% of them singletons. The receptor comes from a human donor in good health (CMV status not recorded). Some clones in this sample may be carry-over from other donors' samples. Specimen: PBMCs.

CDR3 residues: CASSPPWGMNTEAFF. The CDR3 region has the DNA TGTGCCAGCAGCCCTCCGTGGGGGATGAACACTGAAGCTTTCTTT. J is TRBJ1-1 and V is TRBV7-2, with D maybe TRBD1 (5 bases). V was clipped by 5 bases and J by 0 bases, with 13 bases between them. CDR1 and CDR2 from the germline V gene are SGHTA and FQGNSA. This CDR3 has 15 residues.